The 2 T cell receptor beta chains given below trace back to one sample, sequenced in a study of graft-versus-host responses after intestinal transplantation. The data were produced by immunoSEQ multiplex PCR, yet TCRdb's version contains in-frame clones alone and is incomplete. The table records roughly 20,000 clones, over 40% of them present only once. Responders (around 200,000, CFSE-labeled) were co-plated with around 200,000 irradiated, violet-dye-labeled stimulators. Sample: alloreactive CD8+ T cells from a mixed lymphocyte reaction culture, taken before intestinal transplant. Subset indicated: CFSE-low proliferating T cells sorted from roughly six-day pre-transplant mixed lymphocyte reaction (GvH or HvG direction). The source is a human patient who received an intestinal transplant.

This clone was found a few times. The V gene is TRBV28, the J gene TRBJ2-1; tentatively, D is TRBD1 or TRBD2 (5 bases each). The ends were cut back, 8 bases at V and 7 bases at J, with 18 bases in the middle. The V gene's germline CDR1 is MDHEN and CDR2 SYDVKM. The CDR3 spans 14 residues. CDR3 nucleotide sequence: TGTGCCAGCTTACCGGGACGGCGAGGGAATGAGCAGTTCTTC. This codes for CASLPGRRGNEQFF.

In its sample, this clone was seen a few times. This chain uses TRBV7-9 with TRBJ2-5; TRBD2 might be the D (6 bases). V was shortened by 1 base and J by 5 bases, with 14 bases between the two germline ends. CDR1 is SEHNR and CDR2 is FQNEAQ in the germline V gene (reference sequence). The CDR3 extends over 15 amino acids. This CDR3 reads CASSLVSAGWETQYF. CDR3 DNA: TGTGCCAGCAGCTTAGTATCTGCGGGGTGGGAGACCCAGTACTTC.